This T cell receptor beta chain was retrieved from a study of blood T cell repertoires in COVID-19. Sequencing was performed with immunoSEQ multiplex PCR; in TCRdb, only in-frame clones are kept and a portion is missing. The sample contains about 200,000 clones, 92% of which appear only once. The junction had 12 bases not matched to a gene; V was cut back by 9 bases and J by 3 bases. The CDR3 is 16 amino acids. The germline V gene encodes CDR1 SGHRS and CDR2 YFSETQ. This TCR was sampled from a young man with acute or convalescent COVID-19. This sequence joins TRBV5-1 and TRBJ2-2, with TRBD2 matching 9 bases. Sample: peripheral blood. The CDR3 spells CATNSGGGADTGELFF. The DNA for the CDR3 is TGCGCCACAAACAGCGGCGGGGGGGCAGACACCGGGGAGCTGTTTTTT.